This T cell receptor beta chain is from a study of blood T cell repertoires in COVID-19. Looking at the study overall: Samples representing acute and convalescent COVID-19 were sourced from the United States, Italy and Spain. PBMCs, B-cell-depleted T cells, or T cells were the source of the cDNA or gDNA that made up the material.

The CDR3 is 15 amino acids. J gave up 0 bases and V 4 bases, and 6 bases lay outside the gene matches. Germline V gene sequence: CDR1 SGDLS, CDR2 YYNGEE. As handled by the study authors: By means of reference gene primer amplification, nucleated cell counts were estimated. The data were produced by immunoSEQ multiplex PCR, yet TCRdb's version contains in-frame clones alone and is incomplete. V, J and clone size reflect that table, while D and trimming were determined from the DNA. The table shows 150,000 or so clones, with around 72% occurring only once. The chain is built from TRBV9 and TRBJ1-1, with 7 bases matching TRBD1. The material sequenced was peripheral blood. The origin of this receptor is a woman of 80 years or more with acute or convalescent COVID-19. The CDR3 region has the DNA TGTGCCAGCAGCCCGCAGACAGGGATGAACACTGAAGCTTTCTTT. It yields the protein CASSPQTGMNTEAFF.